The 28 T cell receptor beta chains reported below all come from one sample, sequenced in a study of OX40 agonist ivuxolimab in advanced cancers. Profiled with immunoSEQ multiplex PCR; TCRdb holds only in-frame clones, not every one. This table holds some 80,000 clones, 65% to 90% found once. The sample consisted of CD4+ or CD8+ T cells sorted from blood, taken in a trial of the OX40 agonist ivuxolimab. These receptors were taken from an adult with an advanced solid tumor such as melanoma, head and neck, liver or kidney cancer.

This clone appeared once. CDR3 bases: TGTGCCAGCAGCTTAGACAGGGACGAGCAGTACTTC. The encoded protein is CASSLDRDEQYF. V and J are TRBV11-2 and TRBJ2-7, with D perhaps matching TRBD1 (5 bases). Trimming left V 0 bases short and J 5 bases short, with 5 bases between. From germline, CDR1 is SGHAT and CDR2 FQNNGV. The CDR3 spans 12 residues.

The V gene is TRBV2, the J gene TRBJ1-1; 7 nucleotides align to TRBD1. The CDR3 has 14 residues. Germline CDR1 is SNHLY and CDR2 is FYNNEI. Trimming at V came to 7 bases and at J to 4 bases, leaving 9 bases not matched to a gene. DNA of the CDR3: TGTGCCAGCAACCGACAGGGTTGGAGCACTGAAGCTTTCTTT. Translation gives CASNRQGWSTEAFF.

The chain uses TRBV5-5 and TRBJ1-1; 10 positions match TRBD1. This CDR3 is built from 15 residues. V was clipped by 4 bases and J by 5 bases; unmatched bases: 8. Germline-derived CDR1 and CDR2 are SGHKS and YYEKEE (reference sequence). In DNA form, the CDR3 reads TGTGCCAGCAGCGCCGGACAGGGGGTTGGGACTGAAGCTTTCTTT. As protein: CASSAGQGVGTEAFF.

V usage is TRBV9 and J usage is TRBJ1-3; 10 bases fit TRBD1. This CDR3 is built from 20 residues. CDR1 SGDLS and CDR2 YYNGEE come from the germline V gene. V shed 4 bases and J 1 base; nucleotides not matched to a gene: 17. The CDR3 loop is CASSSDRGADAWGSGNTIYF. CDR3 bases: TGTGCCAGCAGCTCGGACAGGGGGGCCGACGCTTGGGGGTCTGGAAACACCATATATTTT.

The chain couples TRBV7-2 to TRBJ1-1; D not resolved. This CDR3 comprises 12 residues. V shed 5 bases and J shed 11 bases, with 15 bases lying between them. Looked up from germline, CDR1 is SGHTA and CDR2 is FQGNSA. As DNA, the CDR3 is TGTGCCAGCAGCCCGAGTCGGGTGTTGGCTTTCTTT. Encoded protein: CASSPSRVLAFF.

The chain has TRBV5-1 and TRBJ2-3; D may be TRBD1 (6 bases). The germline V gene encodes CDR1 SGHRS and CDR2 YFSETQ. This CDR3 spans 16 amino acids. V gave up 4 bases and J gave up 2 bases, with 17 bases separating them. The CDR3 loop is CASSPRGWSNTDTQYF. The CDR3 DNA is TGCGCCAGCAGCCCGAGGGGGTGGTCTAACACAGATACGCAGTATTTT.

In this sample, this clone turned up once. The rearrangement uses TRBV19 and TRBJ2-7; the match to TRBD1 covers 7 bases. J was trimmed by 3 bases and V by 3 bases; bases with no gene match: 8. The CDR3 extends over 15 amino acids. Germline V lookup: CDR1 LNHDA, CDR2 SQIVND (reference sequence). The CDR3 sequence is CASSISGRGSYEQYF. The CDR3 DNA is TGTGCCAGTAGTATTTCTGGCAGGGGGAGCTACGAGCAGTACTTC.

The V call is TRBV2, the J call TRBJ1-2; possible D gene TRBD1, 5 bases. Trimming removed 7 bases from V and 8 bases from J, with 14 bases in between. The CDR3 extends over 12 amino acids. From germline, CDR1 is SNHLY and CDR2 FYNNEI. In DNA form, the CDR3 reads TGTGCCAGCATCGTGGGGGAGGGAGGCTACACCTTC. Protein: CASIVGEGGYTF.

The gene calls are TRBV5-8 and TRBJ1-5; unclear D gene. This CDR3 contains 13 residues. Germline CDR1 SGHTS, CDR2 YDEGEE. V lost 2 bases and J 3 bases, leaving 6 bases between the germline ends. CDR3 sequence (DNA): TGTGCCAGCAGCTTTAGGCACAATCAGCCCCAGCATTTT. Protein product: CASSFRHNQPQHF.

This sequence joins TRBV10-3 and TRBJ1-1, with 7 bases matching TRBD1. The CDR3 covers 17 residues. After removal of 2 bases from V and 7 bases from J, the junction contained 16 bases not matched to a gene. CDR1 is ENHRY, CDR2 SYGVKD, per germline. The chain's CDR3 is CAISEANYRTGGFEAFF. CDR3 bases: TGTGCCATCAGTGAGGCCAACTACAGGACAGGTGGCTTTGAAGCTTTCTTT.

In its sample, this clone was seen a few times. The chain is built from TRBV5-1 and TRBJ2-7; the D is unclear. Germline CDR1 and CDR2: SGHRS and YFSETQ. Trimming removed 5 bases at V and 5 bases at J, with 8 bases between. The CDR3 is 11 residues long. In nucleotides, the CDR3 is TGCGCCAGCAGTCAACAGCACGAGCAGTACTTC. This codes for CASSQQHEQYF.

The V call is TRBV28, the J call TRBJ2-1, with 8 bases lining up with TRBD2. Germline V gene data show CDR1 as MDHEN and CDR2 as SYDVKM. V trimming: 1 base; J trimming: 8 bases; junction bases outside the gene matches: 10. The CDR3 totals 16 residues. CDR3 nucleotides: TGTGCCAGCAGTTTATACGGGGGGGGCCCCGCATATGAGCAGTTCTTC. Translating it yields CASSLYGGGPAYEQFF.

This chain connects TRBV30 to TRBJ1-2, with D possibly matching TRBD1 (6 bases). The V gene lost 8 bases and the J gene lost 8 bases, with 18 bases spanning the gap. Germline values: CDR1 GTSNPN, CDR2 SVGIG (reference sequence). The CDR3 spans 12 residues. In nucleotides, the CDR3 is TGTGCCAGCTCCGGGGGCCCTACAGGCTACACCTTC. Translated, it gives CASSGGPTGYTF.

This chain links TRBV7-2 with TRBJ1-5; D gene ambiguous. CDR3 size: 15 residues. The V end lost 0 bases, the J end lost 1 base, and 7 bases lay between the germline ends. The germline gives CDR1 SGHTA, CDR2 FQGNSA. CDR3 sequence: CASSLALGSNQPQHF. DNA for the CDR3: TGTGCCAGCAGCTTAGCGCTCGGGAGCAATCAGCCCCAGCATTTT.

The chain is built from TRBV30 and TRBJ1-2; D remains ambiguous. This CDR3 contains 11 residues. The germline gives CDR1 GTSNPN, CDR2 SVGIG (reference sequence). V shed 3 bases and J shed 8 bases, with 10 bases lying between them. DNA for the CDR3: TGTGCCTGGAGCTATCAGCGGGGCTACACCTTC. Translation gives CAWSYQRGYTF.

The chain uses TRBV6-6 and TRBJ1-1; 7 positions agree with TRBD1. CDR1 is MNHNY and CDR2 is SVGAGI in the germline V gene (reference sequence). The CDR3 runs to 15 residues. V gave up 6 bases and J gave up 4 bases; unmatched junction bases: 11. The CDR3 DNA sequence: TGTGCCAGCAGGGTATCCGGGACAGTTAGCACTGAAGCTTTCTTT. Protein product: CASRVSGTVSTEAFF.

This chain links TRBV15 with TRBJ2-3, with D tentatively TRBD1 or TRBD2 (6 bases each). The germline gives CDR1 LNHNV, CDR2 YYDKDF (reference sequence). This CDR3 is 16 amino acids long. V lost 3 bases to trimming and J lost 1 base, with 14 bases between them. CDR3 protein: CATSRYSRGRTDTQYF. CDR3 coding DNA: TGTGCCACCAGCAGGTACTCCCGGGGGCGCACAGATACGCAGTATTTT.

The chain recombines TRBV30 with TRBJ1-4; D remains unclear. Trimming stripped 5 bases from V and 2 bases from J, with 12 bases between. The CDR3 spans 14 residues. Germline V gene lookup returns CDR1 GTSNPN and CDR2 SVGIG (reference sequence). CDR3 sequence (DNA): TGTGCCTGGTCCCGGACTAGGACTAATGAAAAACTGTTTTTT. Translation gives CAWSRTRTNEKLFF. Full variable domain (outside the CDR3, taken from reference TRBV30 and TRBJ1-4): SQTIHQWPATLVQPVGSPLSLECTVEGTSNPNLYWYRQAAGRGLQLLFYSVGIGQISSEVPQNLSASRPQDRQFILSSKKLLLSDSGFYLCAWSRTRTNEKLFFGSGTQLSVL.

The V and J genes are TRBV10-3 and TRBJ2-7; TRBD1 is a possible D gene (5 bases). This CDR3 is 14 amino acids long. V was pared by 5 bases and J by 3 bases, with 14 bases between. Germline assignment: CDR1 ENHRY and CDR2 SYGVKD. CDR3 DNA sequence: TGTGCCATCAGTACATCCGGACATGACTACGAGCAGTACTTC. Translating gives CAISTSGHDYEQYF.

This clone appeared once. J is TRBJ2-3 and V is TRBV28, with 10 bases matching TRBD2. V was pared by 8 bases and J by 6 bases, with 11 bases of the junction left unmatched. CDR3 length: 15 amino acids. The germline CDR1 and CDR2 sequences are MDHEN and SYDVKM. The DNA for the CDR3 is TGTGCCAGCCCGCCCAGCGGGGGGGTCCAGGATACGCAGTATTTT. Translation: CASPPSGGVQDTQYF. The full variable domain, rest sourced from reference TRBV28 and TRBJ2-3, is DVKVTQSSRYLVKRTGEKVFLECVQDMDHENMFWYRQDPGLGLRLIYFSYDVKMKEKGDIPEGYSVSREKKERFSLILESASTNQTSMYLCASPPSGGVQDTQYFGPGTRLTVL.

The genes are TRBV28 and TRBJ1-1; 12 nucleotides line up with TRBD1. Germline values: CDR1 MDHEN, CDR2 SYDVKM. Unmatched junction bases numbered 4, after V lost 7 bases and J lost 4 bases. The CDR3 totals 14 residues. The CDR3 reads CASNWGQGATEAFF. The CDR3 region has the DNA TGTGCCAGCAACTGGGGACAGGGGGCCACTGAAGCTTTCTTT.

J is TRBJ2-3 and V is TRBV7-9; 7 nucleotides match TRBD2. The CDR3 has 14 amino acids. V shed 8 bases and J 0 bases; nucleotides not matched to a gene: 5. Germline CDR1 SEHNR, CDR2 FQNEAQ (reference sequence). For the CDR3, the DNA is TGTGCCAGCGGAGGGGACTACAGCACAGATACGCAGTATTTT. Translating it yields CASGGDYSTDTQYF.

The CDR3 bases are TGTGCCAGCAGTTGGGGCTCGAAACCCCAAGTCAATGAGCAGTTCTTC. Translating it yields CASSWGSKPQVNEQFF. The V and J genes are TRBV28 and TRBJ2-1, with TRBD1 as a possible D gene (5 bases). CDR1 is MDHEN, CDR2 SYDVKM, per germline. This CDR3 has 16 amino acids. Trimming cost V 4 bases and J 6 bases, with 19 bases left between them.

This chain connects TRBV5-6 to TRBJ1-4; D call uncertain. Trimming shortened V by 3 bases and J by 1 base, and 10 bases separated the two germline ends. This CDR3 contains 15 residues. Germline V gene sequence: CDR1 SGHDT, CDR2 YYEEEE. Here the CDR3 DNA reads TGTGCCAGCAGCTCATGGGTTGGAACTAATGAAAAACTGTTTTTT. Amino acid sequence: CASSSWVGTNEKLFF.

This chain joins TRBV19 and TRBJ1-2; TRBD1 aligns across 10 bases. This CDR3 has 14 residues. J gave up 4 bases and V 7 bases, and 6 bases lay outside the gene matches. In germline, CDR1 is LNHDA, CDR2 SQIVND (reference sequence). For the CDR3, the DNA is TGTGCCAGTAATGCCGGGACAGGGGTCTATGGCTACACCTTC. It translates to CASNAGTGVYGYTF.

This chain uses TRBV28 with TRBJ2-1, with D tentatively TRBD1 (6 bases). Trimming left V 7 bases short and J 3 bases short, with 19 bases between. Germline V CDR1 and CDR2: MDHEN, SYDVKM. The CDR3 totals 16 residues. DNA of the CDR3: TGTGCCAGCACCTCGAATACAGGGATTAGCTACAATGAGCAGTTCTTC. This gives the protein CASTSNTGISYNEQFF.

The chain has TRBV5-1 and TRBJ2-3; D is ambiguous. The germline V gene encodes CDR1 SGHRS and CDR2 YFSETQ. The CDR3 length is 15 residues. V lost 0 bases, J lost 5 bases, and 13 bases lay in between. CDR3 sequence (DNA): TGCGCCAGCAGCTTGGTAACAGTAGAGGAAGATACGCAGTATTTT. Protein product: CASSLVTVEEDTQYF.

The V call is TRBV7-2, the J call TRBJ1-4, with D perhaps matching TRBD1 (5 bases). Trimming left V 5 bases short and J 12 bases short, with 22 bases between. CDR3 size: 15 residues. Germline V lookup: CDR1 SGHTA, CDR2 FQGNSA. CDR3 nucleotides: TGTGCCAGCAGCCTCATGACCTACGGGGCTATAGAACTGTTTTTT. Amino acid sequence: CASSLMTYGAIELFF. Full variable domain (rest looked up from reference TRBV7-2 and TRBJ1-4): GAGVSQSPSNKVTEKGKDVELRCDPISGHTALYWYRQSLGQGLEFLIYFQGNSAPDKSGLPSDRFSAERTGGSVSTLTIQRTQQEDSAVYLCASSLMTYGAIELFFGSGTQLSVL.